Here is one T cell receptor (beta chain) with its context. Its antigen is not identified. Sequencing used immunoSEQ multiplex PCR; TCRdb keeps in-frame clones, though not all of them. The table shows about 80,000 clones, with around 75% occurring only once. From germline, CDR1 is MNHEY and CDR2 SVGAGI. The CDR3 consists of 15 residues. V was cut by 0 bases and J by 2 bases, with 11 bases left in between. This sample stems from a study of cytotoxic CD8 clonotypes in ibrutinib-treated CLL. Points from the study as a whole: In comparison with age-matched healthy donors, baseline clonality was higher and tracked circulating CD8+ T-cell counts.

The rearrangement links TRBV6-5 to TRBJ2-7, with D unresolved. Sample: PBMCs, taken after 12 months of ibrutinib treatment. This sequence was found in a human donor with chronic lymphocytic leukemia. The CDR3 DNA reads as TGTGCCAGCAGTTACTCGGTTGGACCCGCCTACGAGCAGTACTTC. This codes for CASSYSVGPAYEQYF.